This TCR beta chain appears in the sequencing data of a study of shared clonotypes between healthy human individuals. Assay used: immunoSEQ multiplex PCR; TCRdb lists only in-frame clones, some missing. The data contain under 1,100,000 clones, 70% to 80% of them singletons. Donors were healthy HIV-negative adults without recently reported acute infections or vaccinations. This clone was observed at least ten times. Per the germline V gene, CDR1 is MDHEN and CDR2 is SYDVKM. The CDR3 is made up of 11 amino acids. The trim removed 5 bases at V and 7 bases at J, leaving 1 base unmatched. This TCR was recovered from a man younger than 35 in good health. Some clones in this sample may be carry-over from other donors' samples. Sequenced sample: memory CD4+ T cells from PBMCs. The subset denotes: CD45RA-negative fraction. The chain links TRBV28 to TRBJ1-2; 7 bases line up with TRBD1. CDR3: CASSDRVGYTF. As DNA, the CDR3 is TGTGCCAGCAGTGACAGGGTTGGCTACACCTTC.